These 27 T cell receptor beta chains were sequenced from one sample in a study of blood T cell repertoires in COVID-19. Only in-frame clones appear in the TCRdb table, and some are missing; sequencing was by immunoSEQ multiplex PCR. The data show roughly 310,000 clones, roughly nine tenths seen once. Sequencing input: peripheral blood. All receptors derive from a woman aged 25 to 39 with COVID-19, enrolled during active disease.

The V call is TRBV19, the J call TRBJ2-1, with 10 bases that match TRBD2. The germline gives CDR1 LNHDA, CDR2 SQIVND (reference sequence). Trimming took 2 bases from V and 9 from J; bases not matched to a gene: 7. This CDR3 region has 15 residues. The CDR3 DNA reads TGTGCCAGTAGTATACGGGCTAGCGGGAGCCTTGAGCAGTTCTTC. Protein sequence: CASSIRASGSLEQFF.

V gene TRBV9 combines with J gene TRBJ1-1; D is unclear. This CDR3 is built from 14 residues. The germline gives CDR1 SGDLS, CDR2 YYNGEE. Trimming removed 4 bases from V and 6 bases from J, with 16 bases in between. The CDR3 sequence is CASSPQLPWSEAFF. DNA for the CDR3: TGTGCCAGCAGCCCCCAACTCCCCTGGTCTGAAGCTTTCTTT.

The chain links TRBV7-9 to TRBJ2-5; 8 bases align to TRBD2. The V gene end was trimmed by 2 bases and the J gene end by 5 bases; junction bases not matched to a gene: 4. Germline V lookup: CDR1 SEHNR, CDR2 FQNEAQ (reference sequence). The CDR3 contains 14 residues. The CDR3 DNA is TGTGCCAGCAGCTTACCGGGAGGGTGGGAGACCCAGTACTTC. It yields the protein CASSLPGGWETQYF.

CDR3 DNA: TGTGCCAGCAGCCAAGATCGGGGCAGGGGAGCTTTCTTT. It translates to CASSQDRGRGAFF. V gene TRBV14 combines with J gene TRBJ1-1, with D possibly matching TRBD1 (6 bases). The V gene's germline CDR1 is SGHDN and CDR2 FVKESK. The CDR3 covers 13 residues. The V gene lost 0 bases and the J gene lost 10 bases, with 12 bases spanning the gap.

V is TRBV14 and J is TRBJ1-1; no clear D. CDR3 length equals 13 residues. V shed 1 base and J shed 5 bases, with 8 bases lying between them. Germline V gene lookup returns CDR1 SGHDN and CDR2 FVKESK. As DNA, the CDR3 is TGTGCCAGCAGCCAAGTCTGGAGGACTGAAGCTTTCTTT. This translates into CASSQVWRTEAFF. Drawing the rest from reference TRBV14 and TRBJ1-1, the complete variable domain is EAGVTQFPSHSVIEKGQTVTLRCDPISGHDNLYWYRRVMGKEIKFLLHFVKESKQDESGMPNNRFLAERTGGTYSTLKVQPAELEDSGVYFCASSQVWRTEAFFGQGTRLTVV.

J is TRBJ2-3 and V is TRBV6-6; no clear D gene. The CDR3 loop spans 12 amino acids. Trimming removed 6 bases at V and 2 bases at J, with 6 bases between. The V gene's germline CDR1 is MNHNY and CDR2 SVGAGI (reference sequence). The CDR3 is CASSPHTDTQYF. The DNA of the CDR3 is TGTGCCAGCAGCCCCCACACAGATACGCAGTATTTT.

The CDR3 DNA follows: TGTGCCAGCAGTCCGGTGACAGGGGGAAACTATGGCTACACCTTC. Encoded protein: CASSPVTGGNYGYTF. The V gene is TRBV27, the J gene TRBJ1-2; 9 nucleotides agree with TRBD1. Germline V CDR1 and CDR2: MNHEY, SMNVEV (reference sequence). The CDR3 contains 15 residues. V dropped 5 bases and J dropped 2; count of bases not matched to a gene: 6.

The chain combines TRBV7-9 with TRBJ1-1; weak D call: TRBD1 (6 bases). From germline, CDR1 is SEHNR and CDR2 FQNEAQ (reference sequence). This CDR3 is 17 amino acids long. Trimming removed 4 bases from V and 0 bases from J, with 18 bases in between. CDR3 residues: CASSSPTDRPMNTEAFF. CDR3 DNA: TGTGCCAGCAGCTCCCCGACAGACAGGCCCATGAACACTGAAGCTTTCTTT.

The CDR3 region has the DNA TGTGCCAGCAGTGGACAGTTGAACACCGGGGAGCTGTTTTTT. Translating gives CASSGQLNTGELFF. V is TRBV6-4 and J is TRBJ2-2; D perhaps matches TRBD1 (5 bases). With 4 bases removed from V and 1 base from J, the gap between germline ends came to 7 bases. This CDR3 contains 14 residues. CDR1 is MRHNA, CDR2 SNTAGT, per germline.

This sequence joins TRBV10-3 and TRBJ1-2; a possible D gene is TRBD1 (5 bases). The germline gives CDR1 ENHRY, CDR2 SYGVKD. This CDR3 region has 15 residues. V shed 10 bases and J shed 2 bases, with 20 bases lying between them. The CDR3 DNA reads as TGTGCCACCTGGGTAGGGCAGGGAGGCAACTATGGCTACACCTTC. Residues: CATWVGQGGNYGYTF.

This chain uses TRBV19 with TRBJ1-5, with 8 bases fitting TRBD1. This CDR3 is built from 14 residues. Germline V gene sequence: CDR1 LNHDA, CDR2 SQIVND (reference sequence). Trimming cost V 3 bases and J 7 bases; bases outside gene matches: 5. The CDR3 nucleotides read TGTGCCAGTAGTATTGGTCAGGGGGCCCAGCCCCAGCATTTT. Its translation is CASSIGQGAQPQHF.

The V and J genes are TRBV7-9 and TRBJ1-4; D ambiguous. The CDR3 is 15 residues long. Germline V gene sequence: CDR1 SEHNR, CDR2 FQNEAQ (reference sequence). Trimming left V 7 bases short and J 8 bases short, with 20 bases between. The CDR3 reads CASITNLAGQEKLFF. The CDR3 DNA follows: TGTGCCAGCATAACAAACTTGGCGGGTCAGGAAAAACTGTTTTTT.

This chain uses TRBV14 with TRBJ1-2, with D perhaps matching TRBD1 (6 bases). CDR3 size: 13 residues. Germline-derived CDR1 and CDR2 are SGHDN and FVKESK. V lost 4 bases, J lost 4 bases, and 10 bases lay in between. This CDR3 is CASSLRGTYGYTF. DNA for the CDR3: TGTGCCAGCAGCCTTAGGGGGACCTATGGCTACACCTTC.

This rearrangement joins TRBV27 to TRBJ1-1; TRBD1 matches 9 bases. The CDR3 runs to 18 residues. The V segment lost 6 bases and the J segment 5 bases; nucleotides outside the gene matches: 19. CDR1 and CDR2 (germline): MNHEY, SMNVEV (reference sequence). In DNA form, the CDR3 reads TGTGCCAGCAGAGGGATCCGGGACAGGGACATGTTGGGGACTGAAGCTTTCTTT. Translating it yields CASRGIRDRDMLGTEAFF.

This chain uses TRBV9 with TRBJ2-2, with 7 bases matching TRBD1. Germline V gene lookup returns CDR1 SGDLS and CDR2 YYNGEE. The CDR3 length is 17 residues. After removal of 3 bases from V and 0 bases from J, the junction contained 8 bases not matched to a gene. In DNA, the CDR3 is TGTGCCAGCAGCGCACGGACAGGCCGGTCGAACACCGGGGAGCTGTTTTTT. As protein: CASSARTGRSNTGELFF.

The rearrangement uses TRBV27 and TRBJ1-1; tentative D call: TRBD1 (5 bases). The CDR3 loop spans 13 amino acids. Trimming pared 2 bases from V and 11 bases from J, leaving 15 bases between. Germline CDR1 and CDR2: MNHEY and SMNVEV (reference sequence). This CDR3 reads CASSLNQQVSAFF. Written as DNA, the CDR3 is TGTGCCAGCAGTTTAAATCAACAGGTGAGCGCTTTCTTT.

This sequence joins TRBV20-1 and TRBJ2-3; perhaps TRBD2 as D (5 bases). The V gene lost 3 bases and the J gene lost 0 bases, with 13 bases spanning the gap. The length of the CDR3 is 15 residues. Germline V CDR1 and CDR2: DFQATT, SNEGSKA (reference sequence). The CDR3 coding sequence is TGCAGTGCTAGTAGGGCTAGCCGAAGCACAGATACGCAGTATTTT. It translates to CSASRASRSTDTQYF.

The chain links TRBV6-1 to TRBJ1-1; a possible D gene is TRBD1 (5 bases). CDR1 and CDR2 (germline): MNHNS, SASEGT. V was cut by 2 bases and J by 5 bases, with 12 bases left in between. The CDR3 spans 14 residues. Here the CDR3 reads CASSERGRVTEAFF. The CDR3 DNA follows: TGTGCCAGCAGTGAAAGAGGCAGGGTAACTGAAGCTTTCTTT.

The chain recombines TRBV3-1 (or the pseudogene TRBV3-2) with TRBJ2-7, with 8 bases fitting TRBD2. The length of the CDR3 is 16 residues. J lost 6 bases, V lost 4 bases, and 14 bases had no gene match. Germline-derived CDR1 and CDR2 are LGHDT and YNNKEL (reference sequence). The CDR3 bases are TGTGCCAGCAGCCCGAGAATGGGACTAGGAGGATCCGAGCAGTACTTC. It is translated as CASSPRMGLGGSEQYF.

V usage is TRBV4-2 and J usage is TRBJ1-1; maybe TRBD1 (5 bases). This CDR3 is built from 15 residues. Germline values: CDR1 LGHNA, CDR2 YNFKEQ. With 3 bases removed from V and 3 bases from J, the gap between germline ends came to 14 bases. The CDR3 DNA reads TGTGCCAGCAGCCAGGGAACCCGGGGGGACACTGAAGCTTTCTTT. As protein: CASSQGTRGDTEAFF.

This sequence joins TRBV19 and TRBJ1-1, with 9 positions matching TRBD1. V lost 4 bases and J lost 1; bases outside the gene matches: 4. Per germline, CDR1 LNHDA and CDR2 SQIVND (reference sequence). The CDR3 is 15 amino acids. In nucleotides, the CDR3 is TGTGCCAGTAGTAGCGGACAGGGGCGGAACACTGAAGCTTTCTTT. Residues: CASSSGQGRNTEAFF.

CDR3 sequence (DNA): TGTGCCAGCAGCGTAGAGGCGACAGAGCCTGGGTATGGCTACACCTTC. It is translated as CASSVEATEPGYGYTF. J is TRBJ1-2 and V is TRBV9; perhaps TRBD1 as D (5 bases). V shed 0 bases and J shed 5 bases, with 17 bases lying between them. Germline V gene sequence: CDR1 SGDLS, CDR2 YYNGEE. The CDR3 has 16 amino acids.

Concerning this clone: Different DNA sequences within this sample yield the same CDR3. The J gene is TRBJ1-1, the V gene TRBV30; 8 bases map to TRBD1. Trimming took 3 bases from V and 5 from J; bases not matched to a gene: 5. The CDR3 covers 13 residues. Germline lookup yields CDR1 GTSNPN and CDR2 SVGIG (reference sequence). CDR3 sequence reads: CAWSGQGGTEAFF. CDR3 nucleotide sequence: TGTGCCTGGAGCGGACAGGGAGGAACTGAAGCTTTCTTT.

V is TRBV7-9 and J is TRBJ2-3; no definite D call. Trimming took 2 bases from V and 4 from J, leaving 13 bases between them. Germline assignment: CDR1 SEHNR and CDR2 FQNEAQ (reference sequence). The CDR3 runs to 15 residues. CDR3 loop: CASSLFHRSPDTQYF. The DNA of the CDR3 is TGTGCCAGCAGCTTATTCCACCGCAGTCCAGATACGCAGTATTTT. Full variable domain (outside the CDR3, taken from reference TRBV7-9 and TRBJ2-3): DTGVSQNPRHKITKRGQNVTFRCDPISEHNRLYWYRQTLGQGPEFLTYFQNEAQLEKSRLLSDRFSAERPKGSFSTLEIQRTEQGDSAMYLCASSLFHRSPDTQYFGPGTRLTVL.

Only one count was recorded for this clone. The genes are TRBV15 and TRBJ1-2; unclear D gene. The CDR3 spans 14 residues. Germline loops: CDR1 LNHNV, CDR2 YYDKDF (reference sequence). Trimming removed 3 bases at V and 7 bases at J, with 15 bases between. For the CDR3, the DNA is TGTGCCACCAGCAGCCCCCCCCCACCCAGTGGCTACACCTTC. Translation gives CATSSPPPPSGYTF.

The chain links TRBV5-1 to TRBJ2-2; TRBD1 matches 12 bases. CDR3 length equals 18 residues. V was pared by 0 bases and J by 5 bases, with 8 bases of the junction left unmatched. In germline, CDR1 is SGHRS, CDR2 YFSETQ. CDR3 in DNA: TGCGCCAGCAGCTTGGATTCGGCGGGACAGGGGGCAACCGGGGAGCTGTTTTTT. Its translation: CASSLDSAGQGATGELFF.

The CDR3 sequence is CASSESRGYTF. CDR3 DNA: TGTGCCAGCAGTGAAAGCAGGGGCTACACCTTC. The V call is TRBV2, the J call TRBJ1-2, with unresolved D. The CDR3 has 11 residues. Trimming removed 2 bases at V and 8 bases at J, with 6 bases between. Germline V gene sequence: CDR1 SNHLY, CDR2 FYNNEI.